These 4 T cell receptor beta chains originate from one sample sequenced in a study of cytomegalovirus exposure and HLA in healthy donors. TCRdb keeps only in-frame clones here, not all; method: immunoSEQ multiplex PCR. The sample gives 71,000 or so clones, roughly 94% of which show up once; roughly 1.4% is in the top ten. The sequenced sample consisted of PBMCs. All receptors come from a young man in good health and CMV-seropositive.

This clone was observed once. This rearrangement joins TRBV6-4 to TRBJ1-5; 10 positions agree with TRBD1. There are 15 residues in the CDR3. The J segment lost 6 bases and the V segment lost 3 bases, leaving 5 bases of the junction unmatched. Germline V CDR1 and CDR2: MRHNA, SNTAGT. The CDR3 is CASSETGGGSQPQHF. In DNA, the CDR3 is TGTGCCAGCAGTGAGACAGGGGGCGGGAGTCAGCCCCAGCATTTT.

V and J are TRBV4-1 and TRBJ2-3; 9 nucleotides line up with TRBD2. Germline CDR1 and CDR2: MGHRA and YSYEKL. The CDR3 is made up of 18 amino acids. Unmatched junction bases numbered 8, after V lost 0 bases and J lost 1 base. In DNA, the CDR3 is TGCGCCAGCAGCCAAGATTGGGCTAGCGGGGCCCGCACAGATACGCAGTATTTT. Protein: CASSQDWASGARTDTQYF.

This sequence joins TRBV11-3 and TRBJ2-7; D gene unclear. Between the trimmed V and J ends, which lost 2 bases and 1 base, there was a span of 6 bases. The CDR3 spans 13 residues. The germline V gene has CDR1 SGHNT and CDR2 YENEEA. In DNA form, the CDR3 reads TGTGCCAGCAGCTTATTTGCGTCCTACGAGCAGTACTTC. Residues: CASSLFASYEQYF.

This chain connects TRBV5-4 to TRBJ2-1; TRBD2 aligns across 8 bases. V lost 0 bases, J lost 2 bases, and 1 base stayed unmatched. The CDR3 runs 15 residues. The germline V gene encodes CDR1 SGHNT and CDR2 YYREEE (reference sequence). The CDR3, as DNA: TGTGCCAGCAGCTTGGGGACTAGCCCCTACAATGAGCAGTTCTTC. It yields the protein CASSLGTSPYNEQFF.